The following is a TCR beta chain sequence with its context. What antigen it recognizes has not been identified. Per-base quality was not reported, and no clone a single base away is much larger than it. The trial excluded patients who had a history of autoimmune disease or who were on systemic immunosuppression. Peripheral blood for TCR sequencing was collected from all dose cohorts at baseline, on cycle 4 day 1, and on cycle 7 day 1. Samples were obtained from an open-label, multicenter, first-in-human phase I dose-escalation trial of ivuxolimab. Adults with locally advanced or metastatic head and neck squamous cell, hepatocellular, melanoma or renal cell carcinoma were enrolled in the trial. CD4+ and CD8+ T cells were sorted separately from peripheral blood before TCR sequencing. The data derive from a study of OX40 agonist ivuxolimab in advanced cancers. Describing the broader study: The costimulatory receptor OX40 (CD134) was targeted by ivuxolimab, a fully human IgG2 agonistic monoclonal antibody. The monotherapy dose-escalation portion (N = 52 patients) of the phase I ivuxolimab trial is reported in the paper. Prior anti-PD-1, anti-PD-L1 or anti-CTLA-4 therapy was permitted, and 35% to 40% of dose-escalation patients had received checkpoint inhibitors. Of the approximately 50 patients in dose escalation, some 20 had hepatocellular carcinoma, about 15 had melanoma, 9 had renal cell carcinoma and 9 had head and neck cancer. The point of sequencing TCRbeta in the periphery was to test whether ivuxolimab changed TCR sequence diversity and drove clonal T-cell expansion. In the dose-escalation cohort, 70% to 90% of patients were male, and the mean age was 60 years with a range of roughly 20 to 79. Intravenous ivuxolimab was administered to patients every 2 weeks at six dose levels: 0.01, 0.1, 0.3, 1.5, 3 and 10 mg/kg. Three dose-escalation patients achieved partial responses, one with hepatocellular carcinoma and two with cutaneous melanoma. The investigation overall reported the following: At doses from 0.1 to 3.0 mg/kg, clonal expansion was seen in both CD4+ and CD8+ blood T cells between baseline and week 6. Antigen specificity was not determined for the clonally expanded peripheral T cells. In partial responders in the 0.1-3.0 mg/kg groups, normalized peripheral clonal expansion was found to be among the lowest, especially among CD8+ T cells. On average, CD8+ T cells showed more expanded clones than CD4+ T cells after ivuxolimab. Low levels of normalized T-cell clonal expansion were also seen in some nonresponding patients.

To sequence the TCRbeta CDR3 region, genomic DNA was isolated from the sorted cells. The immunoSEQ Assay was used to sequence the TCRbeta CDR3 regions. What TCRdb holds here is the immuneACCESS table cut down to in-frame rearrangements. Part of the clones is not present; checked against another copy, under half of the missing clones reflect an unresolved V gene, and the others are unexplained. The sample table lists 50,000 to 75,000 clones, around 86% of them with a count of one. The ten largest clonotypes hold roughly 1.1% of the sample. The CDR3 contains 16 residues, cysteine and phenylalanine counted. The CDR3 DNA has 48 bases and is translated from base 1. According to the germline V gene, CDR1 reads SGHDN and CDR2 reads FVKESK. V lost 4 bases and J lost 0 bases; the stretch between them is 12 bases long.

The receptor was isolated from an adult with an advanced solid tumor such as melanoma, head and neck, liver or kidney cancer. Material: CD4+ or CD8+ T cells sorted from blood, obtained in a trial of the OX40 agonist ivuxolimab. The chain links TRBV14 with TRBJ1-4, with the D gene uncertain. The DNA sequence reads TGTGCCAGCAGCCGCCGAGGCAGAACAACTAATGAAAAACTGTTTTTT. This codes for CASSRRGRTTNEKLFF.